This is a list of T cell receptor beta chains from one sample in a study of T cells in Graves' hyperthyroidism and ophthalmopathy. A single record per CDR3 protein comes from TCRdb applying MiXCR to the multiplex PCR reads. The sample has more than 100,000 distinct CDR3 sequences; roughly 44% are singletons. Material: blood. The receptors come from a man aged 35-49 years with Graves' hyperthyroidism. Each CDR3 is given with its conserved first and last residue. A D gene is named only where the DNA matches it firmly. Not all rows give a size; the values are once, few, many and, for expanded clones, a class.

clone_size j_call v_call d_call cdr3_nt cdr3_aa
many TRBJ1-2 TRBV7-8 . TGTGCCAGCAGCTTAGGAATAGGGACCTATGGCTACACCTTC CASSLGIGTYGYTF
once TRBJ2-3 TRBV20-1 TRBD2 TGCAGTGCGCGGCGGGAGATCACAGATACGCAGTATTTT CSARREITDTQYF
. TRBJ2-5 TRBV5-1 TRBD2 TGCGCCAGCAGCTTGGGGGGACCGGGAGGGGAGACCCAGTACTTC CASSLGGPGGETQYF
. TRBJ2-7 TRBV28 . TGTGCCTGCAGTTTAAGCGAGGGCTACGAGCAGTACTTC CACSLSEGYEQYF
many TRBJ2-1 TRBV11-3 TRBD1 TGTGCCAGCAGCCCCTACAGGCAGGGGGCATACAATGAGCAGTTCTTC CASSPYRQGAYNEQFF
many TRBJ2-7 TRBV5-1 TRBD2 TGCGCCAGCAGCTTGAGTACTAGCGGGGAGCAGTACTTC CASSLSTSGEQYF
. TRBJ2-5 TRBV29-1 . TGCAGCGTTGAAGATCACGGCCGTCCCGGGGAGACCCAGTACTTC CSVEDHGRPGETQYF
many TRBJ1-3 TRBV20-1 . TGCAGTGCTAGAGGGGGCACTAACTCTGGAAACACCATATATTTT CSARGGTNSGNTIYF
few TRBJ2-1 TRBV2 TRBD2 TGTGCCAGCAGTTTAGGTGCGGGAGGGTATCCGGATGAGCAGTTCTTC CASSLGAGGYPDEQFF
many TRBJ1-4 TRBV20-1 . TGCAGTGCTCCGCGTGGGGGCGAAGAAAAACTGTTTTTT CSAPRGGEEKLFF
. TRBJ1-2 TRBV20-1 TRBD1 TGCAGTGCTAGAGATATCAGACAGGGTTTCGGTGGTGACTATGGCTACACCTTC CSARDIRQGFGGDYGYTF
. TRBJ1-1 TRBV5-1 . TGCGCCAGCAGCTCGTATGAAGCTTTCTTT CASSSYEAFF
once TRBJ2-1 TRBV20-1 TRBD2 TGCAGTGCCAAGCGGGCCACGGGAGGGGCAAAGGAGCAGTTCTTC CSAKRATGGAKEQFF
many TRBJ2-7 TRBV6-5 . TGTGCCAGCAGTTCATCTCTAACGGGGCGAACCTACGAGCAGTACTTC CASSSSLTGRTYEQYF
. TRBJ1-6 TRBV29-1 TRBD1 TGCAGCGTTGAAATCTGGGACAGCTCCTACAATTCACCCCTCCACTTT CSVEIWDSSYNSPLHF
many TRBJ1-6 TRBV27 TRBD1 TGTGCCAGCAGAGACAGGGTATATTCACCCCTCCACTTT CASRDRVYSPLHF
many TRBJ2-5 TRBV6-2/TRBV6-3 . TGTGCCAGCAGCTTTAGATTGGAGACCCAGTACTTC CASSFRLETQYF
. TRBJ1-2 TRBV7-3 TRBD1 TGTGCCAGCGGCTCCCGACAGGGGGGCAACTATGGCTACACCTTC CASGSRQGGNYGYTF
once TRBJ1-2 TRBV6-5 . TGTGCCAGCAGTACGCGAGGGTCGAACACTGAAGCTAACTATGACTACACCTTC CASSTRGSNTEANYDYTF
. TRBJ2-3 TRBV7-9 TRBD1 TGTGCCAGCAGCCAGGACAGGGCGTTCGATACGCAGTATTTT CASSQDRAFDTQYF
few TRBJ1-6 TRBV9 . TGTGCCAGCTCACCAAACAGGGAAAGATCACCCCTCCACTTT CASSPNRERSPLHF
many TRBJ2-7 TRBV6-6 . TGTGCCACTTCGACGGACTCCTACGAGCAGTACTTC CATSTDSYEQYF
many TRBJ2-1 TRBV2 . TGTGCCAGCAGTGAAAACAGCTACAATGAGCAGTTCTTC CASSENSYNEQFF
. TRBJ2-3 TRBV7-8 . TGTGCCAGCAGCTTTGGGGCCAGCACAGATACGCAGTATTTT CASSFGASTDTQYF
many TRBJ2-7 TRBV5-6 . TGTGCCAGCAGCATTAGGGACGGCTACGAGCAGTACTTC CASSIRDGYEQYF